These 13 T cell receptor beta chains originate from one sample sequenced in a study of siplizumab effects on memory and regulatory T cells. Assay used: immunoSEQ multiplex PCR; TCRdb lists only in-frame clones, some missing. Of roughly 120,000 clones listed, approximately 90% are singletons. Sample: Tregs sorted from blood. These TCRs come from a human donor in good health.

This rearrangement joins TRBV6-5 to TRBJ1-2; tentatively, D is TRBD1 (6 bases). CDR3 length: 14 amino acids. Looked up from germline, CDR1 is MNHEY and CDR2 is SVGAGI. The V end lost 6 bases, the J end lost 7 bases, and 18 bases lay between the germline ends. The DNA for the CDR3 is TGTGCCAGCAGCCCCAGGGTTAGGGGGGCTGGCTACACCTTC. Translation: CASSPRVRGAGYTF.

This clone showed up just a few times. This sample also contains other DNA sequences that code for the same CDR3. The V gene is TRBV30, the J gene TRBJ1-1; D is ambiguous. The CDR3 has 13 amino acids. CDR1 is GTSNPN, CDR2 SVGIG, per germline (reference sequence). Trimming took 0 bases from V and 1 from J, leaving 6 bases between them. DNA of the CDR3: TGTGCCTGGAGTGTCAGGAGGAACACTGAAGCTTTCTTT. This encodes CAWSVRRNTEAFF.

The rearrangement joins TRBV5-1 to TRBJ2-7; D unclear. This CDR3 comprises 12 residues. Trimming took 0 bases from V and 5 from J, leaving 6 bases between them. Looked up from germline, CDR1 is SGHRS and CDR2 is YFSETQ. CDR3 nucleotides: TGCGCCAGCAGCTTGGTAAGGGACGAGCAGTACTTC. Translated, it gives CASSLVRDEQYF.

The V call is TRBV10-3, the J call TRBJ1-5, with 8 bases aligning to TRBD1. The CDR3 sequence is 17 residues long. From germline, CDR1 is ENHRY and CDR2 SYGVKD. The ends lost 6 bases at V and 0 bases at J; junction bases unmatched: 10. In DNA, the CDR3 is TGTGCCATCAGCCCGGGGACAGGAGCGTATAGCAATCAGCCCCAGCATTTT. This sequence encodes CAISPGTGAYSNQPQHF.

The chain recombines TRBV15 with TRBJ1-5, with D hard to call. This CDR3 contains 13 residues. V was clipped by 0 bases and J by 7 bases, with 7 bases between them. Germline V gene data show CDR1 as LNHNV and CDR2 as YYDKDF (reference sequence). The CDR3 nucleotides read TGTGCCACCAGCAGAGATTCATACCAGCCCCAGCATTTT. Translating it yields CATSRDSYQPQHF.

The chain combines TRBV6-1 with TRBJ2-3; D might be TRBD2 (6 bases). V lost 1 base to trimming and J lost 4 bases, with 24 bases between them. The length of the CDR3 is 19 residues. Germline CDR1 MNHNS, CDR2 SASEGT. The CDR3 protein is CASSEVAGFLLGLADTQYF. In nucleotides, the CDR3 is TGTGCCAGCAGTGAAGTGGCGGGGTTTCTCCTGGGCTTGGCAGATACGCAGTATTTT.

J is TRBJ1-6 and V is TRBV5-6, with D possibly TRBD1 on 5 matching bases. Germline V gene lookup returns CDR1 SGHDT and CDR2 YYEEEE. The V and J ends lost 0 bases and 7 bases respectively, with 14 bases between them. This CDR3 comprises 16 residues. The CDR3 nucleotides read TGTGCCAGCAGCTTGGGGCAGGGCGCAGAGAATTCACCCCTCCACTTT. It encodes CASSLGQGAENSPLHF.

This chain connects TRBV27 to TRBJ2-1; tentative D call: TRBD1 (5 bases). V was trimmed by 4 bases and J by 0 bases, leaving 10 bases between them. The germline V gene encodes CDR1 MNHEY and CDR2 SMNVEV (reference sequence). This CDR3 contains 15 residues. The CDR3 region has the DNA TGTGCCAGCAGTTCTACAGGAGCCTCCTACAATGAGCAGTTCTTC. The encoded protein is CASSSTGASYNEQFF.

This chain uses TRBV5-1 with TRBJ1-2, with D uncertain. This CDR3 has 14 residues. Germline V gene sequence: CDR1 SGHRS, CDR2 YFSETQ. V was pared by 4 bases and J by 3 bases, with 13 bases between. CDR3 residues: CASSRVPEDYGYTF. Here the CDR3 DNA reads TGCGCCAGCAGCCGGGTCCCGGAGGACTATGGCTACACCTTC.

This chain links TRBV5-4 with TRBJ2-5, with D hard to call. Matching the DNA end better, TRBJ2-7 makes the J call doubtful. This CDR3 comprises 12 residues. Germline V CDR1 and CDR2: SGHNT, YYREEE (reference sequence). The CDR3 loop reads CASSLADYEQYF. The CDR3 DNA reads TGTGCCAGCAGCTTGGCGGACTACGAGCAGTACTTC.

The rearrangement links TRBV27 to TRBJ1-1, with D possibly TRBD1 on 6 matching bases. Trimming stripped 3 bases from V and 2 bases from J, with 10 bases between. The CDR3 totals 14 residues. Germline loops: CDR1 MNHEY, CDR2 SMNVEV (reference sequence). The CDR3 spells CASSLSGANTEAFF. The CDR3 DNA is TGTGCCAGCAGTTTGTCGGGGGCTAACACTGAAGCTTTCTTT.

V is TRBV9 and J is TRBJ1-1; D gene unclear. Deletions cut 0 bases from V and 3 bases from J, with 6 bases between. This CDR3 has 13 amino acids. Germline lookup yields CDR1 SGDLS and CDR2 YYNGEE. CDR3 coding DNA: TGTGCCAGCAGCGTAGGGCCCGACACTGAAGCTTTCTTT. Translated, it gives CASSVGPDTEAFF.

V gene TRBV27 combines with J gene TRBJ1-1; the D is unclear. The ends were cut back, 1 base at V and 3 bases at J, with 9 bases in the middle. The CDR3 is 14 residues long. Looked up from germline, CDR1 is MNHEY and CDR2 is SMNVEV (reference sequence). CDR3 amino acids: CASSLLPYHTEAFF. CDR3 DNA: TGTGCCAGCAGTTTATTGCCATATCACACTGAAGCTTTCTTT.